These 14 T cell receptor beta chains were sequenced from one sample in a study of blood T cell repertoires in COVID-19. Measured with immunoSEQ multiplex PCR; TCRdb has only the in-frame clones, and not every one. Altogether 200,000 to 250,000 clones are present, about four fifths being singletons, with the ten largest covering 4.8%. The sequenced material came from PBMCs or T cells enriched from blood (not recorded which). The receptor source for this set is a woman in her fifties or sixties who had been exposed to COVID-19.

V gene TRBV2 combines with J gene TRBJ2-7; 10 positions match TRBD2. The germline CDR1 and CDR2 sequences are SNHLY and FYNNEI. This CDR3 has 14 amino acids. The trim removed 4 bases at V and 5 bases at J, leaving 5 bases unmatched. In DNA form, the CDR3 reads TGTGCCAGCAGTGGGCTAGCGGGGGACGACGAGCAGTACTTC. Its translation: CASSGLAGDDEQYF.

The chain links TRBV19 to TRBJ2-2; 10 bases are shared with TRBD1. Germline lookup yields CDR1 LNHDA and CDR2 SQIVND (reference sequence). Germline trimming cut 4 bases from V and 7 bases from J; bases unmatched to any gene: 9. The CDR3 length is 16 residues. The CDR3 spells CASSTSRQGAFGELFF. CDR3 sequence (DNA): TGTGCCAGTAGTACTAGTCGACAGGGGGCGTTCGGGGAGCTGTTTTTT. Using reference TRBV19 and TRBJ2-2 for the parts outside the CDR3, the full variable domain is DGGITQSPKYLFRKEGQNVTLSCEQNLNHDAMYWYRQDPGQGLRLIYYSQIVNDFQKGDIAEGYSVSREKKESFPLTVTSAQKNPTAFYLCASSTSRQGAFGELFFGEGSRLTVL.

The rearrangement links TRBV5-6 to TRBJ1-2, with TRBD1 as a possible D gene (5 bases). The CDR3 covers 18 residues. Germline V gives CDR1 SGHDT, CDR2 YYEEEE. V dropped 0 bases and J dropped 2 bases, with 20 bases sitting between them. The chain's CDR3 is CASSLEGWKGRQNYGYTF. As DNA, the CDR3 is TGTGCCAGCAGCTTGGAGGGCTGGAAGGGGCGCCAAAACTATGGCTACACCTTC.

The J gene is TRBJ2-1, the V gene TRBV28; 7 positions agree with TRBD2. The trim removed 2 bases at V and 1 base at J, leaving 2 bases unmatched. The CDR3 runs 15 residues. Germline V gives CDR1 MDHEN, CDR2 SYDVKM. The CDR3, as DNA: TGTGCCAGCAGTTTAGGAGCGGGGTCCTACAATGAGCAGTTCTTC. It specifies CASSLGAGSYNEQFF.

CDR3 DNA sequence: TGCGCCAGCAGCTATAGCGGGGGGGCCAATGAGCAGTTCTTC. It codes for CASSYSGGANEQFF. The chain joins TRBV5-1 to TRBJ2-1; TRBD2 matches at 11 bases. Germline assignment: CDR1 SGHRS and CDR2 YFSETQ. The length of the CDR3 is 14 residues. Germline trimming cut 3 bases from V and 6 bases from J; bases unmatched to any gene: 2.

The chain links TRBV30 to TRBJ1-5, with TRBD1 matching over 8 bases. There are 14 residues in the CDR3. Germline lookup yields CDR1 GTSNPN and CDR2 SVGIG (reference sequence). V shed 5 bases, J shed 1 base, and the junction held 4 bases outside the gene matches. The DNA of the CDR3 is TGTGCCTGGGACAGGGGAGGCAGCAATCAGCCCCAGCATTTT. It codes for CAWDRGGSNQPQHF.

The V and J genes are TRBV13 and TRBJ2-7; the D gene is possibly TRBD2 (5 bases). Trimming cost V 6 bases and J 6 bases, with 18 bases left between them. Germline CDR1 and CDR2: PRHDT and FYEKMQ (reference sequence). CDR3 size: 14 residues. The CDR3 region is CASRPRLGSGEQYF. CDR3 in DNA: TGTGCCAGCAGACCACGCTTGGGGAGCGGCGAGCAGTACTTC.

The chain uses TRBV28 and TRBJ1-2, with D possibly TRBD1 on 5 matching bases. Deletions cut 5 bases from V and 8 bases from J, with 12 bases between. This CDR3 comprises 12 residues. Germline loops: CDR1 MDHEN, CDR2 SYDVKM. In DNA, the CDR3 is TGTGCCAGCAGTCTTCACCCAGGGGGCTACACCTTC. Its protein is CASSLHPGGYTF.

J is TRBJ1-3 and V is TRBV10-2; D call uncertain. V lost 3 bases and J lost 4, with 10 bases in between. This CDR3 has 14 residues. In germline, CDR1 is WSHSY, CDR2 SAAADI. Here the CDR3 DNA reads TGCGCCAGCAGTGACGCCGGGAGGGGAAACACCATATATTTT. Translated, it gives CASSDAGRGNTIYF.

This clone was seen more than once but under ten times. V is TRBV21-1 and J is TRBJ2-1; whether TRBD2, the table's D call, matches the DNA was not checked. TRBV21-1 constitutes a pseudogene. This CDR3 spans 17 amino acids. The DNA of the CDR3 is TGTGCCAGCAGAGGGTGGGAGTACGAAGTAAGCTACAATGAGCAGTTCTTC. The encoded protein is CASRGWEYEVSYNEQFF.

The gene calls are TRBV9 and TRBJ2-7, with a tentative D call TRBD1 (5 bases). The CDR3 contains 14 residues. Germline CDR1 is SGDLS and CDR2 is YYNGEE. V dropped 2 bases and J dropped 2 bases, with 11 bases sitting between them. In DNA form, the CDR3 reads TGTGCCAGCAGCGTCGCCCAGGGCCCCTACGAGCAGTACTTC. This translates into CASSVAQGPYEQYF.

About this clone: The same CDR3 also results from other DNA sequences found in this sample. V is TRBV12-3 or TRBV12-4 and J is TRBJ1-1; D unresolved. V lost 5 bases to trimming and J lost 8 bases, with 9 bases between them. The CDR3 has 11 residues. The DNA of the CDR3 is TGTGCCAGCAGTCTCAGAGGAGAAGCTTTCTTT. Its translation is CASSLRGEAFF.

The chain couples TRBV5-1 to TRBJ2-3; 8 nucleotides line up with TRBD2. J gave up 6 bases and V 0 bases, and 3 bases lay outside the gene matches. The length of the CDR3 is 14 residues. The germline V gene encodes CDR1 SGHRS and CDR2 YFSETQ. DNA of the CDR3: TGCGCCAGCAGCTTGGTGGTAGCGGGGGATACGCAGTATTTT. Translation: CASSLVVAGDTQYF.

The chain uses TRBV5-1 and TRBJ1-1; D might be TRBD1 (6 bases). The CDR3 is 14 residues long. The germline gives CDR1 SGHRS, CDR2 YFSETQ. Trimming took off 4 bases at V and 1 base at J, with 11 bases between the two ends. In nucleotides, the CDR3 is TGCGCCAGCAGCGTAGAACAGGGGAACACTGAAGCTTTCTTT. Translation gives CASSVEQGNTEAFF.